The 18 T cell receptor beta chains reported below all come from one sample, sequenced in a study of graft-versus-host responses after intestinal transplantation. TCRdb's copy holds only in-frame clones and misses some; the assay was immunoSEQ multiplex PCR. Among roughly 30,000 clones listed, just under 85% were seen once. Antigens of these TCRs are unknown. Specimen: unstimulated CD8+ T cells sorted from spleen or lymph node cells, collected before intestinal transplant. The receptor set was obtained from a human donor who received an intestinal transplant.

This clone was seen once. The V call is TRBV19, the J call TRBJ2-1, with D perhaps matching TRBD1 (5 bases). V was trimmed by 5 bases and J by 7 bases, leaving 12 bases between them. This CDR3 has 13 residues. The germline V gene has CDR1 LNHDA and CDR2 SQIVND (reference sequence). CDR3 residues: CASSYRTGNEQFF. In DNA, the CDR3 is TGTGCCAGTAGTTACAGGACCGGGAATGAGCAGTTCTTC.

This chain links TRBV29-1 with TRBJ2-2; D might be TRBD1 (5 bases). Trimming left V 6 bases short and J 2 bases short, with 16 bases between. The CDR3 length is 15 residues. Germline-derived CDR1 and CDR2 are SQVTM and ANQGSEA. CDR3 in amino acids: CSVHNDRYNTGELFF. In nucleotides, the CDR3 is TGCAGCGTCCACAACGACAGATACAACACCGGGGAGCTGTTTTTT.

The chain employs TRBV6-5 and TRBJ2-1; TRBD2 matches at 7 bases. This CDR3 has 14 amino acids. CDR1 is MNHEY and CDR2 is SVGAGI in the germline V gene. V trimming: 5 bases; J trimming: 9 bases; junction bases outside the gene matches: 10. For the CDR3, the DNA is TGTGCCAGCAGTCCCCGAGGCGGGAGAGGTGAGCAGTTCTTC. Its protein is CASSPRGGRGEQFF.

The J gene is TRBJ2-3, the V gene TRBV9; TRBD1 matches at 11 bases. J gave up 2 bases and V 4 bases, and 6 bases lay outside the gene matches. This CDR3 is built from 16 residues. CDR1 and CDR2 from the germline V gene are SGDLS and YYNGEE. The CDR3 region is CASSSRDRGFTDTQYF. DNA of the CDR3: TGTGCCAGCAGCTCCCGGGACAGGGGGTTCACAGATACGCAGTATTTT.

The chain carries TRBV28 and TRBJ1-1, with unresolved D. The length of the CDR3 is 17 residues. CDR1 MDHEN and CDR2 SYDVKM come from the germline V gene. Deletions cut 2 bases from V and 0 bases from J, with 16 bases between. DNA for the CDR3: TGTGCCAGCAGTTTAAATTTAGTGAGTCTACTGAACACTGAAGCTTTCTTT. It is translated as CASSLNLVSLLNTEAFF.

The CDR3 DNA reads TGTGCCAGCAGCCTCTCGGGAGGCCAAGAGACCCAGTACTTC. Residues: CASSLSGGQETQYF. The gene calls are TRBV7-8 and TRBJ2-5, with 7 bases lining up with TRBD2. CDR3 length: 14 amino acids. After removal of 5 bases from V and 1 base from J, the junction contained 4 bases not matched to a gene. The V gene's germline CDR1 is SGHVS and CDR2 FQNEAQ.

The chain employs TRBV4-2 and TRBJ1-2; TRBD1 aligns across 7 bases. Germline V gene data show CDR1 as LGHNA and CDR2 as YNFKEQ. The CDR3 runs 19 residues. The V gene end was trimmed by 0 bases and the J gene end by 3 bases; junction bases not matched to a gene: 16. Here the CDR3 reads CASSQDGSYRGFHDYGYTF. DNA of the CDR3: TGTGCCAGCAGCCAAGATGGTTCCTACAGGGGATTTCATGACTATGGCTACACCTTC.

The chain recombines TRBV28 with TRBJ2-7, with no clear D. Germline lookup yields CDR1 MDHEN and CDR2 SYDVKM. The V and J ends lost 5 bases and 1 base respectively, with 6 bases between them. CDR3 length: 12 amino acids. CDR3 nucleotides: TGTGCCAGCAGTGGCATATCCTACGAGCAGTACTTC. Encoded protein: CASSGISYEQYF.

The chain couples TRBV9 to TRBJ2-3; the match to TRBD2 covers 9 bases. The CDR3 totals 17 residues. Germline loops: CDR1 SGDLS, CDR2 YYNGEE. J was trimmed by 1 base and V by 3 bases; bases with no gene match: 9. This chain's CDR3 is CASSATIASGGTDTQYF. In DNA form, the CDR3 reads TGTGCCAGCAGCGCCACAATTGCTAGCGGGGGCACAGATACGCAGTATTTT.

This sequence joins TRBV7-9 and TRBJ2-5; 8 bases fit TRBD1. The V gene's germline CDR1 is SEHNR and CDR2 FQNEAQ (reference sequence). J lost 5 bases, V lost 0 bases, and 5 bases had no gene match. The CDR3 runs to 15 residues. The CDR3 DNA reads TGTGCCAGCAGCTTAGCCCCAGGGGGCGGGGAGACCCAGTACTTC. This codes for CASSLAPGGGETQYF. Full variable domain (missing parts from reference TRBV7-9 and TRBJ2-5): DTGVSQNPRHKITKRGQNVTFRCDPISEHNRLYWYRQTLGQGPEFLTYFQNEAQLEKSRLLSDRFSAERPKGSFSTLEIQRTEQGDSAMYLCASSLAPGGGETQYFGPGTRLLVL.

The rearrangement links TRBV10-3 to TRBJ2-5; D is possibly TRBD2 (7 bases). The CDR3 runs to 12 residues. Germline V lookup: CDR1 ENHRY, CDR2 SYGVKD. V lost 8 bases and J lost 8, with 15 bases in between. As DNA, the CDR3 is TGTGCCATCGGGGGCGGGGGCACTACCCAGTACTTC. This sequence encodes CAIGGGGTTQYF.

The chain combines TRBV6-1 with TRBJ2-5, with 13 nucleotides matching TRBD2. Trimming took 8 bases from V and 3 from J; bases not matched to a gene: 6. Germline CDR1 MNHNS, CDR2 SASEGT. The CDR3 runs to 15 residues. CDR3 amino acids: CASEKGLAGEETQYF. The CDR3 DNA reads TGTGCCAGCGAAAAAGGACTAGCGGGAGAAGAGACCCAGTACTTC.

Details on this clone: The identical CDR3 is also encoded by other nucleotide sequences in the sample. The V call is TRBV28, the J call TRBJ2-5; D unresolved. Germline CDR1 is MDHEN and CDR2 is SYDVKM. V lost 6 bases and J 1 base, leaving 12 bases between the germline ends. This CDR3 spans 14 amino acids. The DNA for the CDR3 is TGTGCCAGCAGAACCCGAGGCACCCAAGAGACCCAGTACTTC. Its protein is CASRTRGTQETQYF.

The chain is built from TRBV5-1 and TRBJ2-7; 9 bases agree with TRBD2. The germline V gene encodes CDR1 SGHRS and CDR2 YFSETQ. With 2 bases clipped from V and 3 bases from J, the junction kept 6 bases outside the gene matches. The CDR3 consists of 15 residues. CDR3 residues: CASSLEGLAHYEQYF. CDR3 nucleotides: TGCGCCAGCAGCTTAGAGGGACTAGCCCACTACGAGCAGTACTTC.

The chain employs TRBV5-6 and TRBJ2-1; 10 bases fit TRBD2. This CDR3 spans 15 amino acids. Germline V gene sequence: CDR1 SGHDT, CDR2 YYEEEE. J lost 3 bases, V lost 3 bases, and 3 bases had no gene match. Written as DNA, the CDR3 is TGTGCCAGCAGCTCGGGACTAGCGCTCTACAATGAGCAGTTCTTC. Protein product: CASSSGLALYNEQFF.

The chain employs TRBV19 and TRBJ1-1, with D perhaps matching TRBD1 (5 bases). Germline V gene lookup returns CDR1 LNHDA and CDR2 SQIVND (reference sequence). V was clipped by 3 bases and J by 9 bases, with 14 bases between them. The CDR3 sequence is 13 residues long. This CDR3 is CASSMGGLDKAFF. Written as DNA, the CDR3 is TGTGCCAGTAGTATGGGGGGATTGGATAAAGCTTTCTTT.

CDR3 residues: CASSLAGTNYGYTF. CDR3 bases: TGTGCCAGCAGCTTAGCAGGCACGAACTATGGCTACACCTTC. The genes are TRBV11-2 and TRBJ1-2; D not certain. This CDR3 is built from 14 residues. Germline CDR1 is SGHAT and CDR2 is FQNNGV. V shed 1 base and J shed 2 bases, with 8 bases lying between them. Supplemented by reference TRBV11-2 and TRBJ1-2, the full variable domain reads EAGVAQSPRYKIIEKRQSVAFWCNPISGHATLYWYQQILGQGPKLLIQFQNNGVVDDSQLPKDRFSAERLKGVDSTLKIQPAKLEDSAVYLCASSLAGTNYGYTFGSGTRLTVV.

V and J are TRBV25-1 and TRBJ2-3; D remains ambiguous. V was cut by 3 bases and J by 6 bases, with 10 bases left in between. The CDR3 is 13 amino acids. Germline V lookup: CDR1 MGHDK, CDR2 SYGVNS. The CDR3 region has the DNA TGTGCCAGCAGTGAGGCAGGCTGGGATACGCAGTATTTT. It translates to CASSEAGWDTQYF.